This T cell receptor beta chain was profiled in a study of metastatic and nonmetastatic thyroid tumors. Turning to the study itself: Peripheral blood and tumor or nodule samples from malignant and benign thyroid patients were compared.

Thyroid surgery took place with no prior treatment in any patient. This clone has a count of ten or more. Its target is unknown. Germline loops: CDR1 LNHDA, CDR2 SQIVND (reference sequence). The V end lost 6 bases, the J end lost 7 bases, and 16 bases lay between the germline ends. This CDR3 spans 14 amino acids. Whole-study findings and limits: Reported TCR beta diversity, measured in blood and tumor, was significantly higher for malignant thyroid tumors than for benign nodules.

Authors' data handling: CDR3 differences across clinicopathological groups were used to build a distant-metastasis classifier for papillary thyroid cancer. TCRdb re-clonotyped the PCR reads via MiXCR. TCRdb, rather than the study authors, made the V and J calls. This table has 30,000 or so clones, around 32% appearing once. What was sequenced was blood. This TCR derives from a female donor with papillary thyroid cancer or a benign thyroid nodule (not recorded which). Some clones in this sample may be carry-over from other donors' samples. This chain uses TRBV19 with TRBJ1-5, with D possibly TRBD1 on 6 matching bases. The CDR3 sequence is CASSRDTGRQPQHF. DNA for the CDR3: TGTGCCAGTAGCAGGGACACGGGTAGGCAGCCCCAGCATTTT.